This TCR beta chain was captured in a study of control samples from healthy donors and cancer patients. Germline CDR1 and CDR2: ENHRY and SYGVKD. The CDR3 totals 15 residues. Trimming stripped 0 bases from V and 5 bases from J, with 12 bases between. Produced via immunoSEQ multiplex PCR; TCRdb's table is partial and in-frame only. The sample includes about 120,000 clones, more than 80% of them seen just once. The specimen was blood. The TCR sequence derives from a man in his fifties or sixties in good health. The chain joins TRBV10-3 to TRBJ2-3; D is tentatively TRBD1 or TRBD2 (6 bases each). The CDR3 sequence is CAISESTGAGDTQYF. Here the CDR3 DNA reads TGTGCCATCAGTGAGTCGACGGGGGCGGGAGATACGCAGTATTTT.